The clone carrying this TCR beta chain was detected ten times or more. Its antigen is currently unknown. With 3 bases removed from V and 1 base from J, the gap between germline ends came to 9 bases. This CDR3 comprises 15 residues. Germline CDR1 reads SGHDN; CDR2 reads FVKESK. The sample comes from a study of response to subunit inactivated influenza vaccine. Study-wide results and caveats: The authors suggested that few new T cells are recruited per seasonal influenza vaccination.

TCRdb called the RT-PCR reads again in MiXCR, with one record for every CDR3 protein. Altogether under 550,000 distinct CDR3 sequences are present, around 8% being singletons, with the ten largest covering roughly 13%. The chain joins TRBV14 to TRBJ2-2; D not certain. This material consisted of PBMCs from blood, taken roughly 24 months after vaccination. The origin of this receptor is a man between 50 and 69 years old who received an inactivated influenza vaccine. The CDR3 here is CASSQDPKNTGELFF. The CDR3 DNA follows: TGTGCCAGCAGCCAGGATCCGAAGAACACCGGGGAGCTGTTTTTT.